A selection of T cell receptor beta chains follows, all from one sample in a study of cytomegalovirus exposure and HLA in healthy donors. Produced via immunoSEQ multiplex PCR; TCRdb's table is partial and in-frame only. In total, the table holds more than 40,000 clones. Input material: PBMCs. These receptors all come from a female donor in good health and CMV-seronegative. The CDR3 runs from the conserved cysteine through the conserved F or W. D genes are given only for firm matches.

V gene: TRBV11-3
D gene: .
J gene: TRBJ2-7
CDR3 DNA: TGTGCCAGCAGCTTACAGTCGACCTACGAGCAGTACTTC
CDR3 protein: CASSLQSTYEQYF

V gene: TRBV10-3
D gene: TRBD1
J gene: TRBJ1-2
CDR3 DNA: TGTGCCATCCGGGGAGCAGGGGGCGACTATGGCTACACCTTC
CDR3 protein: CAIRGAGGDYGYTF

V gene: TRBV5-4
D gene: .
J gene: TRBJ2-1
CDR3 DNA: TGTGCCCATTCTCACCCGAGCTCCTACAATGAGCAGTTCTTC
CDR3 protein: CAHSHPSSYNEQFF

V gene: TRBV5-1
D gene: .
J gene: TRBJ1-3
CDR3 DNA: TGCGCCAGCAGCGAGGGTGGGTCTGGAAACACCATATATTTT
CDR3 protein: CASSEGGSGNTIYF

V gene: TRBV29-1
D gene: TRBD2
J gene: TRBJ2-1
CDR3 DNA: TGCAGCGGGACTAGCGGGGGGTCCGCCATTTCCTACAATGAGCAGTTCTTC
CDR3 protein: CSGTSGGSAISYNEQFF

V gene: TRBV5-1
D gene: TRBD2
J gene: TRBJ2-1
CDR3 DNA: TGCGCCAGCAGCCCTAGCGGGAGGCCCCTCGGTAATGAGCAGTTCTTC
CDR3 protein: CASSPSGRPLGNEQFF

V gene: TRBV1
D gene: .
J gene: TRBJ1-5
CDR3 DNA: TGCACCAGCAGCCAAGTGGGACAGGTCAATCAGCCCCAGCATTTT
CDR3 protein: CTSSQVGQVNQPQHF

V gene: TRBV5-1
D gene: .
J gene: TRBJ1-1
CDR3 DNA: TGCGCCAGCAGCTTGGGAGCCGGGACAATACATTTCTTT
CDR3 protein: CASSLGAGTIHFF

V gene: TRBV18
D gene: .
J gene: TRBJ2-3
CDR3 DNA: TGTGCCAGCTCACCACTTGGCACCAGTATGGATACGCAGTATTTT
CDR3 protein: CASSPLGTSMDTQYF

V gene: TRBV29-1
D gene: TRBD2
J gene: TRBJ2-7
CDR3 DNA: TGCAGCGTTGTGGGGGGGGGTACCTACGAGCAGTACTTC
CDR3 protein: CSVVGGGTYEQYF

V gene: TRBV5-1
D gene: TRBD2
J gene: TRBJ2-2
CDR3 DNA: TGCGCCAGCAGCTTGGGACTAGCGGTGAACACCGGGGAGCTGTTTTTT
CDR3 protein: CASSLGLAVNTGELFF

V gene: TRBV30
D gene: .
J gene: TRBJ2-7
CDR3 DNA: TGTGCCTGGAGTCGCCTTGCGTACGAGCAGTACTTC
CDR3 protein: CAWSRLAYEQYF

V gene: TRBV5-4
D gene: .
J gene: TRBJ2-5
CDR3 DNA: TGTGCCAGCAGCCAGACAGGCCAAGTCTTAGAGACCCAGTACTTC
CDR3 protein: CASSQTGQVLETQYF

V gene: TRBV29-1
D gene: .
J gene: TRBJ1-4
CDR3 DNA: TGCAGCGCCCAACCCGGGACGGGGGGAGAAAAACTGTTTTTT
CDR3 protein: CSAQPGTGGEKLFF

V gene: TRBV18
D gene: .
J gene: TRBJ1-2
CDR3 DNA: TGTGCCAGCCAGGGGACTATCGAAGATGGCTACACCTTC
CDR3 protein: CASQGTIEDGYTF

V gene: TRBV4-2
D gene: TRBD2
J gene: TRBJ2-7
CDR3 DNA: TGTGCCAGCAGCCCCCAGACTAGCGGGAGGATCCACGAGCAGTACTTC
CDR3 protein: CASSPQTSGRIHEQYF

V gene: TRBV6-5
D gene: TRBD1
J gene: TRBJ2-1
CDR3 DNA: TGTGCCAGCAGTTACCTTCAGGGGGCAAATGAGCAGTTCTTC
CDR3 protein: CASSYLQGANEQFF

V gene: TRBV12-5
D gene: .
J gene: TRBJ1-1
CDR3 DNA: TGTGCTAGTGCCCTAGGACACTCGAACACTGAAGCTTTCTTT
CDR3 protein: CASALGHSNTEAFF

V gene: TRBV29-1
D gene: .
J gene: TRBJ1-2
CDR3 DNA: TGCAGCGTTGACCCAGGGGTGGGCTATGGCTACACCTTC
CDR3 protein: CSVDPGVGYGYTF

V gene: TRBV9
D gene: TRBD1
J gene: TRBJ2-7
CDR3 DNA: TGTGCCAGCAGCCGTGTGGGACAGGGTACCTACGAGCAGTACTTC
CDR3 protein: CASSRVGQGTYEQYF

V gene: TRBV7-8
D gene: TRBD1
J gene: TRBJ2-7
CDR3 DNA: TGTGCCAGCAGCTTAGGGGCCGGGACAGTTTCCTACGAGCAGTACTTC
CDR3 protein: CASSLGAGTVSYEQYF

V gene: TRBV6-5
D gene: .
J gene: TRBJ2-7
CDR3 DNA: TGTGCCAGCAGTTCCGGACAGCTTTACGCCTACGAGCAGTACTTC
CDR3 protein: CASSSGQLYAYEQYF

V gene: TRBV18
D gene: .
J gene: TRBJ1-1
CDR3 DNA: TGTGCCAGCTCACCACGACGGGGGGGCTCCGTGAACACTGAAGCTTTCTTT
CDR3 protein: CASSPRRGGSVNTEAFF

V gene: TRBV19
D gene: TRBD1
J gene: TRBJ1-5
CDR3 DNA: TGTGCCAGTAAAGGGGACAGGGACTTTCAGCCCCAGCATTTT
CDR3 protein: CASKGDRDFQPQHF

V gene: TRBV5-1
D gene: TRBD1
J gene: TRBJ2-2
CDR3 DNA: TGCGCCAGCAGCTTACGGACAGGGGTCACCGGGGAGCTGTTTTTT
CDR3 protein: CASSLRTGVTGELFF

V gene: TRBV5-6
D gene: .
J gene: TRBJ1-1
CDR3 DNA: TGTGCCAGCAGCTCCGGGAGCACGACTGAAGCTTTCTTT
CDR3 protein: CASSSGSTTEAFF

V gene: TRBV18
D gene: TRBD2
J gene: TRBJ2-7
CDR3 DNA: TGTGCCAGCTCACCAGTCCCCCAACGACTAGCGGGGACCTACGAGCAGTACTTC
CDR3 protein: CASSPVPQRLAGTYEQYF

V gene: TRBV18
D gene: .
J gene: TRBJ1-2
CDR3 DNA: TGTGCCAGCTCACCACCGACACAGGTGTTGAATGGCTACACCTTC
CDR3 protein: CASSPPTQVLNGYTF

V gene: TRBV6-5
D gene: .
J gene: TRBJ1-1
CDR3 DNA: TGTGCCAGCAGTGTTAACTTGAACACTGAAGCTTTCTTT
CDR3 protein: CASSVNLNTEAFF

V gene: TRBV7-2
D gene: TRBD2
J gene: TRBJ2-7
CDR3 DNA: TGTGCCAGCAGCCAAAGCGGGGGGATTCCCCACGAGCAGTACTTC
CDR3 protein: CASSQSGGIPHEQYF

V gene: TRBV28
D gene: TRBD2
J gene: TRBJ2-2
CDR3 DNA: TGTGCCAGCACTATGGGACTAGCGGGAGTAGGCGGGGAGCTGTTTTTT
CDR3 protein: CASTMGLAGVGGELFF

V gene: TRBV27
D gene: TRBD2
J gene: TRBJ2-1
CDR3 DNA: TGTGCCAGCAGTTCCGGACTAGCGGGGTTTCAGGGTGAGCAGTTCTTC
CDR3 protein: CASSSGLAGFQGEQFF

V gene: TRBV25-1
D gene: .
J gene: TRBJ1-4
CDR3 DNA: TGTGCCAGCAGTGAATTGGACAGCCGATTTACTGAAAAACTGTTTTTT
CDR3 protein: CASSELDSRFTEKLFF

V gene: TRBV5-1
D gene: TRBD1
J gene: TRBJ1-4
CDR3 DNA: TGCGCCAGCAGCCGCCTGGGACAGGGGGAAGAAAAACTGTTTTTT
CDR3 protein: CASSRLGQGEEKLFF

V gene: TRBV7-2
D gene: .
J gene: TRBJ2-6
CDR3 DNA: TGTGCCAGCAGCTTTCGACGGAGCTCTGGGGCCAACGTCCTGACTTTC
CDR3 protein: CASSFRRSSGANVLTF

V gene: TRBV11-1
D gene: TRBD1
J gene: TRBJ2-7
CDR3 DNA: TGTGCCAGCAGCTCCACAGGGGGAGAGCAGTACTTC
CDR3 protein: CASSSTGGEQYF

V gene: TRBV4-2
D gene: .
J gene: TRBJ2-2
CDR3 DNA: TGTGCCAGCAGCCAAGAGGGCGGGGCTCTCACCGGGGAGCTGTTTTTT
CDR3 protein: CASSQEGGALTGELFF

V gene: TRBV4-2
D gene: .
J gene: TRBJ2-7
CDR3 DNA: TGTGCCAGCAGCCAAGATAGCTGGCAAATATACGAGCAGTACTTC
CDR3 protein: CASSQDSWQIYEQYF

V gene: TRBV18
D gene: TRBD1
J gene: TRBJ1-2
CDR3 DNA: TGTGCCAGCTCACCGAAGGGACAGGGGGGCTACACCTTC
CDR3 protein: CASSPKGQGGYTF

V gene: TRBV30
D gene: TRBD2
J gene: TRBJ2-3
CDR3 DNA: TGTGCCTGGAGTGTACGTAATAGCGGGGGACCTAGCACAGATACGCAGTATTTT
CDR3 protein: CAWSVRNSGGPSTDTQYF

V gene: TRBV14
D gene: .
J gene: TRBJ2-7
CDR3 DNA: TGTGCCAGCAGCCTACAGGCGGCCTACGAGCAGTACTTC
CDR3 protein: CASSLQAAYEQYF

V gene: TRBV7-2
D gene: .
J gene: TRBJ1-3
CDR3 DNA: TGTGCCAGCCGAAGGGGCCGAATCGGAAACACCATATATTTT
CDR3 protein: CASRRGRIGNTIYF

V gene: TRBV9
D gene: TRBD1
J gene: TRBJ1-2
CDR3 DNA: TGTGCCAGCAGCCTACCGGGACAGGGGACTAACTATGGCTACACCTTC
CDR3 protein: CASSLPGQGTNYGYTF

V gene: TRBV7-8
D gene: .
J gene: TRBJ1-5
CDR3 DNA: TGTGCCAGCAGCTTAGCCGCGGGAGCTGAAGATAATCAGCCCCAGCATTTT
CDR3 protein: CASSLAAGAEDNQPQHF

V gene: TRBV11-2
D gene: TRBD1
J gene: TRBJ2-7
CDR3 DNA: TGTGCCAGCAGCCCTACAGGGGGCTACGAGCAGTACTTC
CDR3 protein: CASSPTGGYEQYF

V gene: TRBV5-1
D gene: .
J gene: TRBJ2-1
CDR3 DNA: TGCGCCAGCAGCCTCGGGTCCAATGAGCAGTTCTTC
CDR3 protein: CASSLGSNEQFF

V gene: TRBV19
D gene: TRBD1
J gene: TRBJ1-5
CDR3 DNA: TGTGCGGCCGGACAGGGGGTACTGAGCAATCAGCCCCAGCATTTT
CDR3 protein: CAAGQGVLSNQPQHF

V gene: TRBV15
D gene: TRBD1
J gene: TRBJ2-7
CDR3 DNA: TGTGCCACAAAGGCCCCGGGACAGGGGCACTACGAGCAGTACTTC
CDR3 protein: CATKAPGQGHYEQYF

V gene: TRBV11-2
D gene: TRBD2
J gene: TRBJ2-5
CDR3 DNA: TGTGCCAGCAGCCGAGGACTAGCGGGGCAAGAGACCCAGTACTTC
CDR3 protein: CASSRGLAGQETQYF

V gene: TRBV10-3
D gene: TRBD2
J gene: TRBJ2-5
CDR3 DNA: TGTGCCTCCACCCCCGGGACTAACCTTAAAGAGACCCAGTACTTC
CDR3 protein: CASTPGTNLKETQYF

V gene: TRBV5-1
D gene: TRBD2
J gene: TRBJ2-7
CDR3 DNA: TGCGCCAGCAGCAACCTAGCGGGGACCTACGAGCAGTACTTC
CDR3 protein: CASSNLAGTYEQYF

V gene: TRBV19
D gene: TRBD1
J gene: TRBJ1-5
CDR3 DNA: TGTGCCAGTAGATCGGGACAGTACTTTGGGCAGCCCCAGCATTTT
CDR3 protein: CASRSGQYFGQPQHF

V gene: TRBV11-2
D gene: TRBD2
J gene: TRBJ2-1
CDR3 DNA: TGTGCCAGCACACCGGGGGGTTCCGAGCAGTTCTTC
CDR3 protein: CASTPGGSEQFF

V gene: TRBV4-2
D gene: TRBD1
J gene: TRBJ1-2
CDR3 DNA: TGTGCCAGCAGCCAAACCGGGACAGGGAACTATGGCTACACCTTC
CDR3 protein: CASSQTGTGNYGYTF